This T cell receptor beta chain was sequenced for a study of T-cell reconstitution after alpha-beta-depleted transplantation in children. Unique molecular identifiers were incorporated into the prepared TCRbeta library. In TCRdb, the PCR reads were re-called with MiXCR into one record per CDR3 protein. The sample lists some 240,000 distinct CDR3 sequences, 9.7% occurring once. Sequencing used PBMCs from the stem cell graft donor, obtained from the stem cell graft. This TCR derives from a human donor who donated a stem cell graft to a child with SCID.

The CDR3: CASSLAGGDNEQFF. The CDR3 nucleotides are TGTGCCAGCAGCTTAGCGGGGGGGGACAATGAGCAGTTCTTC. The chain has TRBV7-9 and TRBJ2-1; 7 bases are shared with TRBD2. Germline-derived CDR1 and CDR2 are SEHNR and FQNEAQ (reference sequence). The V segment lost 0 bases and the J segment 5 bases; nucleotides outside the gene matches: 1. The CDR3 extends over 14 amino acids.